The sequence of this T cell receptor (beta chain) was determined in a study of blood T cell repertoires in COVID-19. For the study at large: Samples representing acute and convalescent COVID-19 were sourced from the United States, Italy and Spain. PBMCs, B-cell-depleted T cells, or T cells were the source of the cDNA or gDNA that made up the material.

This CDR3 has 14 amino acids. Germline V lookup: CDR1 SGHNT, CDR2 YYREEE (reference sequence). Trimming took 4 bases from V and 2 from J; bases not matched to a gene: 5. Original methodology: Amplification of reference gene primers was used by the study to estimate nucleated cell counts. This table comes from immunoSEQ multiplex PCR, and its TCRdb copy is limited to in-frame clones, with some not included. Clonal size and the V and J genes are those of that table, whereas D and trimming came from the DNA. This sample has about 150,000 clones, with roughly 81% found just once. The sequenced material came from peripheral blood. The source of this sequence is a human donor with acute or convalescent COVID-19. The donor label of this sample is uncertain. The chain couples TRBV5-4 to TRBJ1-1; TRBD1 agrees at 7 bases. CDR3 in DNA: TGTGCCAGCAGCGCGGGACAGTCCAACACTGAAGCTTTCTTT. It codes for CASSAGQSNTEAFF.